A selection of T cell receptor beta chains follows, all from one sample in a study of T cells in Graves' hyperthyroidism and ophthalmopathy. TCRdb used MiXCR to reprocess the multiplex PCR reads, holding one entry per CDR3 protein. The sample lists approximately 380,000 distinct CDR3 sequences, more than 12% occurring once. The sequencing sample was made of blood. These receptors were collected from a man aged 45-60 years with Graves' ophthalmopathy. Both conserved end residues are part of each CDR3. The D gene is left open where the match is weak. Part of the rows lack a size; the others show once, few, many or a class for expanded clones.

j_call d_call v_call clone_size cdr3_nt cdr3_aa
TRBJ2-5 TRBD1 TRBV7-9 few TGTGCCAGCAGCTCCGAGGACAGGGGGCAAGGGTGGGGTCAAGAGACCCAGTACTTC CASSSEDRGQGWGQETQYF
TRBJ2-5 NA TRBV6-1 NA TGTGCCAGCACCCAACAGGGCAACCAAGAGACCCAGTACTTC CASTQQGNQETQYF
TRBJ1-5 NA TRBV7-2 NA TGTGCCAGCAGCCCCTTCCCTTATAGCAATCAGCCCCAGCATTTT CASSPFPYSNQPQHF
TRBJ2-1 NA TRBV19 NA TGTGCCAGTAGTCCTGATTCTGCGTCCCGATTATACAATGAGCAGTTCTTC CASSPDSASRLYNEQFF
TRBJ2-1 TRBD2 TRBV11-2 many TGTGCCAGCAGCCAAGGACTAGCGGCATACAATGAGCAGTTCTTC CASSQGLAAYNEQFF
TRBJ2-7 TRBD1 TRBV12-3/TRBV12-4 many TGTGCCAGCAGTCACTCCGGGACAGTTCTCTACGAGCAGTACTTC CASSHSGTVLYEQYF
TRBJ2-1 TRBD2 TRBV3-1 many TGTGCCAGCAGCCAAGAAAAACTAGCGGGAGTAAACAATGAGCAGTTCTTC CASSQEKLAGVNNEQFF
TRBJ2-7 NA TRBV7-9 many TGTGCCAGCAGCTTATGGGAAGGGTCCTCCGAGCAGTACTTC CASSLWEGSSEQYF
TRBJ2-1 TRBD2 TRBV2 many TGTGCCAGCAGGGGTGCGGGAGTGTATGGTGAGCAGTTCTTC CASRGAGVYGEQFF
TRBJ2-7 NA TRBV19 few TGTGCCAGTAGGGAAGCAGCCAGCTCCTACGAGCAGTACTTC CASREAASSYEQYF
TRBJ2-4 NA TRBV18 many TGTGCCAGCTCCCCCGCCGCCGGGACAGAGGGACTAGGGGGTAACATTCAGTACTTC CASSPAAGTEGLGGNIQYF
TRBJ2-1 NA TRBV19 many TGTGCCAGTAGCCTGGACTGGACAGACAATGAGCAGTTCTTC CASSLDWTDNEQFF
TRBJ1-4 TRBD1 TRBV2 many TGTGCCAGCAGAGCCGGGGACAGGTGGGATAGTGATGAAAAACTGTTTTTT CASRAGDRWDSDEKLFF
TRBJ2-1 NA TRBV3-1 many TGTGCCAGCAGCCAAGAAACCTACAATGAGCAGTTCTTC CASSQETYNEQFF
TRBJ2-7 TRBD2 TRBV29-1 NA TGCAGTGCTAGAGCTCTAGCGGGAGGATCCTACGAGCAGTACTTC CSARALAGGSYEQYF
TRBJ1-1 TRBD1 TRBV20-1 many TGCAGTGCCGGGACAGGAGGCCTCCAAGCTTTCTTT CSAGTGGLQAFF
TRBJ2-1 NA TRBV6-1 many TGTGCCAGCAGTTATGCGGGCGGACTTTACAATGAGCAGTTCTTC CASSYAGGLYNEQFF